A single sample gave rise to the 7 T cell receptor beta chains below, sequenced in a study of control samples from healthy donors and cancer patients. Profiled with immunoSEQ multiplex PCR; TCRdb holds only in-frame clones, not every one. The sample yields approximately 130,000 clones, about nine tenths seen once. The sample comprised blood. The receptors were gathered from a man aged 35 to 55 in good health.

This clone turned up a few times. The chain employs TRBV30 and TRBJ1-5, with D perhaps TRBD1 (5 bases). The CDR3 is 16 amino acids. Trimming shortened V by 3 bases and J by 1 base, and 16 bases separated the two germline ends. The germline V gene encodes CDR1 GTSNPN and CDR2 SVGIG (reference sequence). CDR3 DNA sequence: TGTGCCTGGAGCGAAACAGGTAAAGGGAGCAATCAGCCCCAGCATTTT. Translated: CAWSETGKGSNQPQHF.

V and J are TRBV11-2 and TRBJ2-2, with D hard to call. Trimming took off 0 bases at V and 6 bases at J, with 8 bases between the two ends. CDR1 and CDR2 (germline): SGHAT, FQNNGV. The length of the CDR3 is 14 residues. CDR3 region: CASSLDFSSGELFF. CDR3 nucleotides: TGTGCCAGCAGCTTAGATTTTAGCTCCGGGGAGCTGTTTTTT. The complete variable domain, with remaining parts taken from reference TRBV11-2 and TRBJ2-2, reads EAGVAQSPRYKIIEKRQSVAFWCNPISGHATLYWYQQILGQGPKLLIQFQNNGVVDDSQLPKDRFSAERLKGVDSTLKIQPAKLEDSAVYLCASSLDFSSGELFFGEGSRLTVL.

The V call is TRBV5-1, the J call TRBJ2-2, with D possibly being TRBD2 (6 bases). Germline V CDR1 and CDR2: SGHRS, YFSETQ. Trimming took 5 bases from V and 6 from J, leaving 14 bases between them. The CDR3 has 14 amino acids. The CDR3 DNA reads TGCGCCAGCAGTCCCGATTGGGGGGCCGGGGAGCTGTTTTTT. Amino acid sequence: CASSPDWGAGELFF.

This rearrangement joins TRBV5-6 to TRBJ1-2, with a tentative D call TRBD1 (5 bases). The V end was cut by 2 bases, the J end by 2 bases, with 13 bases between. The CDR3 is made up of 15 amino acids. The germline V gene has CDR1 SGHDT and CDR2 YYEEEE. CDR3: CASSFDNRDNYGYTF. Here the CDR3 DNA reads TGTGCCAGCAGCTTTGATAACCGGGACAACTATGGCTACACCTTC.

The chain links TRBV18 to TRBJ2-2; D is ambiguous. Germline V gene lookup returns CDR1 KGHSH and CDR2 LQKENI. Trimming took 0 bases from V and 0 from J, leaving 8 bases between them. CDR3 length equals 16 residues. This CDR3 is CASSPPSRPNTGELFF. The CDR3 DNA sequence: TGTGCCAGCTCACCACCCTCGAGGCCGAACACCGGGGAGCTGTTTTTT.

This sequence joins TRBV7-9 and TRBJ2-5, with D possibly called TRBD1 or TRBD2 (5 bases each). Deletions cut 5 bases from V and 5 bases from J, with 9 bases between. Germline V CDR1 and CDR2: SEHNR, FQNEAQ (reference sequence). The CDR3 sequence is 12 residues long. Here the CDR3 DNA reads TGTGCCAGCAGCCGGGGCCGGGAGACCCAGTACTTC. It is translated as CASSRGRETQYF.

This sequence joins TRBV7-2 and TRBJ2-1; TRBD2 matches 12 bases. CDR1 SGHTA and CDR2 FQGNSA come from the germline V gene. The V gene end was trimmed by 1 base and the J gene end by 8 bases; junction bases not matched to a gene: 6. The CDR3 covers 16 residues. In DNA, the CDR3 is TGTGCCAGCAGCTTAGTCGCTAGCGGGGGGGCCTATGAGCAGTTCTTC. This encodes CASSLVASGGAYEQFF.